This TCR beta chain was sequenced in a study of blood T cell repertoires in COVID-19. This table comes from immunoSEQ multiplex PCR, and its TCRdb copy is limited to in-frame clones, with some not included. In the table there are 200,000 to 250,000 clones, 90% of which are singletons. The CDR3 runs 13 residues. V shed 6 bases and J shed 8 bases, with 15 bases lying between them. The source of this sequence is a man aged 25 to 40 who had been exposed to COVID-19. The sample was PBMCs or T cells enriched from blood (not recorded which). V and J are TRBV12-3 or TRBV12-4 and TRBJ2-3, with D possibly matching TRBD2 (5 bases). The CDR3 reads CASSPGSMATQYF. Here the CDR3 DNA reads TGTGCCAGCAGCCCGGGGTCTATGGCTACGCAGTATTTT.